The clone carrying this T cell receptor beta chain appeared many times. MiXCR, applied by TCRdb to the 5' RACE reads, yields one record per CDR3 protein. The sample has approximately 250,000 distinct CDR3 sequences, approximately 3.6% seen once; the top ten hold around 20%. The V and J ends lost 5 bases and 0 bases, in that order; junction bases with no gene match: 12. The CDR3 extends over 17 amino acids. Germline values: CDR1 SEHNR, CDR2 FQNEAQ (reference sequence). The data derive from a study of T cells after yellow fever vaccination. This chain joins TRBV7-9 and TRBJ1-1; 7 nucleotides line up with TRBD1. This sequence originates from a man between 18 and 35 years old who received the YFV17D yellow fever vaccine. The material was PBMCs, obtained 15 days after the yellow fever booster vaccination. In DNA form, the CDR3 reads TGTGCCAGCAGCATATATTGGACAGGCGATGTGAACACTGAAGCTTTCTTT. This translates into CASSIYWTGDVNTEAFF.